This T cell receptor beta chain was sequenced during a study of blood T cell repertoires in COVID-19. The wider study: Samples of COVID-19 (acute and convalescent) were obtained from the United States, Italy and Spain. Sources were T cells, B-cell-depleted T cells, or PBMCs; the material itself was cDNA or gDNA.

CDR3 size: 14 residues. The V and J ends lost 2 bases and 7 bases, in that order; junction bases with no gene match: 3. Germline V gene data show CDR1 as MRHNA and CDR2 as SNTAGT. In the source study's methods: It was from reference gene primer amplification that nucleated cell counts were estimated. Profiled with immunoSEQ multiplex PCR; TCRdb holds only in-frame clones, not every one. That table gives V, J and clone size, and the DNA gave D and trimming. Counted here are about 120,000 clones, roughly 80% occurring once; the ten biggest clones make up roughly 5.6%. Sequencing was carried out using peripheral blood. The sequence was obtained from a man in his sixties or seventies with acute or convalescent COVID-19. The chain uses TRBV6-4 and TRBJ2-2; 8 bases agree with TRBD2. CDR3 in DNA: TGTGCCAGCAGTGACGGACTAGCTGTCGGGGAGCTGTTTTTT. It yields the protein CASSDGLAVGELFF.